This TCR beta chain was captured in a study of blood T cells in healthy people across ages (dated by TCRdb to the mid-2010s). In terms of the full investigation: In model experiments, roughly one uniquely barcoded TCR beta cDNA molecule per two T cells was captured by template switching. To track age-related changes in TCR beta repertoire diversity, the study relied on deep sequencing normalized with unique cDNA molecular identifiers. The donors were split into four age groups: young (average 16 years), middle-aged (around 40), aged (approximately 59) and long-lived (approximately 80). The study analyzed two additional independent replicas of 1 million unique cDNA reads from the same blood draw for two donors, one aged 18 to 30 and one aged 80 or older.

General findings and caveats noted by the study authors: The long-lived group showed more naive CD4+ T cells, fewer expanded clones and increased TCR diversity than the aged group, suggesting age selection. Observed TCR beta diversity correlated strongly with the percentage of naive T cells measured by flow cytometry. Total diversity estimates from one million sequenced T cells were considered lower bounds and underestimates. Because the CMV infection status of the donors was unknown, age-related changes in expanded clonotypes may potentially have been confounded. Observed TCR beta diversity per million T cells fell roughly linearly with age, and a significant reduction was already apparent by age roughly 40. Conclusive comparison of naive and antigen-experienced compartments was prevented by the profiling of bulk unsorted PBMCs.

To prepare the library, 5' RACE was applied. Data came from an Illumina HiSeq 2500. A second 7 to 11 cycle PCR used a sample-barcoded 5' primer and a J-beta primer mix. A template-switch 5' adaptor carrying 12 random nucleotides introduced a unique molecular identifier onto each TCR beta cDNA molecule. Each sample yielded at least 3 million CDR3-containing paired-end reads. The Mint cDNA synthesis kit, primed by a TRBC-specific oligonucleotide, was used to synthesize first-strand cDNA from all RNA. Following uracil-DNA glycosylase treatment, a first 18-cycle PCR with universal primers M1SS and BC2_uni_R was performed on all cDNA. The original pipeline was this. For normalization, 1 million high-quality reads were randomly selected from each sample, with every read carrying a distinct molecular identifier. Reads with shared molecular identifiers were discarded instead of being binned into consensus sequences. MiTCR, run with a Q25 quality threshold and the strictest error-elimination algorithm, handled CDR3 identification, clonotype clustering and error correction. A nonparametric unseen species model using Euler transformation provided a lower-bound estimate of total TCR beta diversity. The public reads were reprocessed in TCRdb via fastp at Q25 and MiXCR, keeping in-frame beta chains. Identical CDR3 protein sequences are pooled into one entry, listed with their most common genes and DNA. The V and J calls follow TCRdb's processing rather than the paper's. Within this sample are about 560,000 distinct CDR3 sequences, with about 29% of them counted one time only. Of the sample, over 3.5% is held by the ten largest clones.

The donors were roughly 39 Caucasian individuals from Russia, aged roughly 6 to 100 years, who were systemically healthy. Each donor gave 8 to 10 milliliters of peripheral blood, collected into EDTA-treated Vacutainer tubes. Ficoll-Paque density-gradient centrifugation was used to isolate PBMCs, with at least 6 million per sample. Trizol reagent was used to extract total RNA from the PBMCs, yielding at least 5 micrograms per sample. Naive CD45RAhigh/CD27high T cell percentages were measured by flow cytometry on a PBMC aliquot from every donor. The CDR3 has 12 amino acids, counting the end cysteine and phenylalanine. Only the CDR3 portion is preserved as DNA: 36 bases, with reading frame beginning at the first base. Trimming at the junction amounts to 0 bases on V and 4 bases on J, and the germline ends lie 3 bases apart. The germline V gene yields SGDLS for CDR1 and YYNGEE for CDR2. As regards this clonotype: Its recognized antigen is unknown. Qualities for individual bases were not recorded, and no much larger clone is one base off.

These same data were also listed under a study on T cells of mothers and their children. The second source states: The donors were nine systemically healthy Caucasian individuals, made up of three mothers and their six children. cDNA synthesis used all of the extracted RNA, with roughly 1.5 ug of RNA in each 15 ul reaction. In the second PCR, sample barcodes and 2-4 random nucleotides were introduced via the M1S primer. More than 8 million TCR beta CDR3 reads were obtained from each mother, and 2.5 million to 3.5 million reads were obtained from each child. In both related and unrelated pairs, thymic selection shapes the output of TCR recombination in a similar way, with inherited differences having only a minor effect. Normalized repertoire overlap was always found to be slightly, but never significantly, higher in related mother-child pairs than in unrelated mother-child pairs. With a sensitivity of 90 to 100 clones per million clonotypes, no persistent microchimeric T cell clones were detected. The study used deep NGS to compare TCR beta repertoires of mothers and children, seeking features distinguishing related mother-child pairs from unrelated individuals. On average, the children were about 10 +/- 4 years old, while the mothers were about 37 +/- 4 years old. After adapter ligation with NEBNext reagents, the libraries were sequenced on Illumina HiSeq 2000 with 100+100 nt paired-end reads. To avoid cross-contamination, the mother libraries and the child libraries were prepared a month apart and sequenced in separate runs. For each donor, somewhere between about 500,000 and 2,300,000 distinct TCR beta clonotypes were identified. Naive TCR beta clonotypes were estimated from low-frequency clonotypes matched to each donor's FACS-determined naive share, without sorting.

This TCR was recovered from a boy younger than 10 in good health. The sample was blood. The V gene is TRBV9 and the J gene is TRBJ2-3, with the D gene uncertain. CDR3 loop: CASSVEADTQYF. DNA sequence: TGTGCCAGCAGCGTAGAGGCAGATACGCAGTATTTT.